These 21 T cell receptor beta chains were sequenced from one sample in a study of neurological immune-mediated disorders. TCRdb reanalysed the 5' RACE reads using MiXCR and keeps one entry per CDR3 protein. The sample records about 36,000 distinct CDR3 sequences, 10% being singletons. Sequencing was carried out using PBMCs. These receptors came from a woman younger than 45 with HTLV-1-associated myelopathy (HAM/TSP).

The chain has TRBV14 and TRBJ2-7; TRBD1 agrees at 7 bases. The V gene end was trimmed by 4 bases and the J gene end by 6 bases; junction bases not matched to a gene: 9. The germline CDR1 and CDR2 sequences are SGHDN and FVKESK. This CDR3 is built from 14 residues. CDR3 loop: CASSRLGQSREQYF. CDR3 bases: TGTGCCAGCAGCCGACTGGGACAGTCACGCGAGCAGTACTTC.

This clonotype was counted at least ten times. CDR3 in amino acids: CSARVPGWVYTF. DNA for the CDR3: TGCAGTGCTAGAGTACCAGGGTGGGTCTACACCTTC. The chain links TRBV20-1 to TRBJ1-2, with a tentative D call TRBD1 (5 bases). V was pared by 1 base and J by 10 bases, with 13 bases between. CDR3 length: 12 residues. Germline CDR1 is DFQATT and CDR2 is SNEGSKA (reference sequence).

Many counts were recorded for this clonotype. This rearrangement joins TRBV20-1 to TRBJ2-3, with TRBD1 matching 7 bases. The junction had 9 bases not matched to a gene; V was cut back by 5 bases and J by 4 bases. This CDR3 has 14 residues. Germline V gene lookup returns CDR1 DFQATT and CDR2 SNEGSKA (reference sequence). The CDR3: CSASLTGSSDTQYF. In DNA, the CDR3 is TGCAGTGCTTCTCTGACAGGGAGCTCAGATACGCAGTATTTT.

This clonotype has ten or more counts. V and J are TRBV7-2 and TRBJ2-3; 8 nucleotides align to TRBD2. The germline CDR1 and CDR2 sequences are SGHTA and FQGNSA. After removal of 3 bases from V and 2 bases from J, the junction contained 10 bases not matched to a gene. The CDR3 consists of 17 residues. The CDR3, as DNA: TGTGCCAGCAGCTTCCTCGGCCGGGGGGGGGTCACAGATACGCAGTATTTT. It codes for CASSFLGRGGVTDTQYF. The full variable domain, rest sourced from reference TRBV7-2 and TRBJ2-3, is GAGVSQSPSNKVTEKGKDVELRCDPISGHTALYWYRQSLGQGLEFLIYFQGNSAPDKSGLPSDRFSAERTGGSVSTLTIQRTQQEDSAVYLCASSFLGRGGVTDTQYFGPGTRLTVL.

This clonotype has ten or more counts. The V gene is TRBV10-3, the J gene TRBJ2-4; 9 positions match TRBD2. V dropped 11 bases and J dropped 6; count of bases not matched to a gene: 8. The germline V gene has CDR1 ENHRY and CDR2 SYGVKD. The CDR3 has 13 amino acids. The CDR3 nucleotides are TGTGCCGCCGCCGGGACTAGCTTAAACATTCAGTACTTC. Protein sequence: CAAAGTSLNIQYF.

Many counts were recorded for this clonotype. The chain combines TRBV20-1 with TRBJ1-5; tentatively, D is TRBD1 (5 bases). V was pared by 6 bases and J by 4 bases, with 16 bases between. The length of the CDR3 is 14 residues. Germline CDR1 and CDR2: DFQATT and SNEGSKA (reference sequence). CDR3 residues: CSAGQGRANQPQHF. CDR3 sequence (DNA): TGCAGTGCCGGCCAGGGCAGAGCAAATCAGCCCCAGCATTTT.

This clonotype was seen ten or more times. The chain has TRBV10-3 and TRBJ2-7; the D is unclear. Trimming cost V 0 bases and J 2 bases, with 8 bases left between them. Germline V gene data show CDR1 as ENHRY and CDR2 as SYGVKD. The CDR3 loop spans 14 amino acids. CDR3 in DNA: TGTGCCATCAGTGAGTCTGGCGCTCCCTACGAGCAGTACTTC. Protein product: CAISESGAPYEQYF.

Within the sample, this clonotype is medium-sized. The chain couples TRBV20-1 to TRBJ1-1; possible D gene TRBD1, 6 bases. Between the trimmed V and J ends, which lost 1 base and 0 bases, there was a span of 18 bases. This CDR3 region has 17 residues. Looked up from germline, CDR1 is DFQATT and CDR2 is SNEGSKA (reference sequence). CDR3 DNA sequence: TGCAGTGCTAGAGGGACAGAAGGATACCGTTTGAACACTGAAGCTTTCTTT. It specifies CSARGTEGYRLNTEAFF.

This clonotype was detected many times. The V gene is TRBV12-3 or TRBV12-4, the J gene TRBJ1-6; D is unresolved. V gave up 3 bases and J gave up 6 bases, with 9 bases separating them. This CDR3 is 14 amino acids long. The CDR3 loop is CASSFWDFNSPLHF. CDR3 coding DNA: TGTGCCAGCAGTTTCTGGGATTTTAATTCACCCCTCCACTTT.

This clonotype has at least ten counts. The chain uses TRBV7-2 and TRBJ2-1, with 15 bases fitting TRBD2. V lost 4 bases to trimming and J lost 10 bases; unmatched junction nucleotides: 8. CDR1 SGHTA and CDR2 FQGNSA come from the germline V gene. This CDR3 spans 16 amino acids. CDR3 sequence (DNA): TGTGCCAGCAGCTCGAGGACTAGCGGGGGGGGGTTGGAGCAGTTCTTC. It translates to CASSSRTSGGGLEQFF.

The sample holds many counts of this clonotype. The chain carries TRBV7-3 and TRBJ2-2, with 9 bases aligning to TRBD1. V lost 3 bases, J lost 4 bases, and 12 bases stayed unmatched. Germline V gene lookup returns CDR1 SGHTA and CDR2 FQGTGA. This CDR3 region has 18 residues. The CDR3 region has the DNA TGTGCCAGCAGCTTGAGACGACCGGGACAGGGAGGCACCGGGGAGCTGTTTTTT. Residues: CASSLRRPGQGGTGELFF.

This clonotype was seen many times. J is TRBJ1-5 and V is TRBV7-9, with 7 positions matching TRBD1. The CDR3 is made up of 13 amino acids. Per the germline V gene, CDR1 is SEHNR and CDR2 is FQNEAQ (reference sequence). After removal of 5 bases from V and 5 bases from J, the junction contained 3 bases not matched to a gene. The CDR3 nucleotides are TGTGCCAGCAGCCTCAGGGGGGATCAGCCCCAGCATTTT. It codes for CASSLRGDQPQHF. The whole variable domain, remainder taken from reference TRBV7-9 and TRBJ1-5, is DTGVSQNPRHKITKRGQNVTFRCDPISEHNRLYWYRQTLGQGPEFLTYFQNEAQLEKSRLLSDRFSAERPKGSFSTLEIQRTEQGDSAMYLCASSLRGDQPQHFGDGTRLSIL.

In this sample, this clonotype turned up a few times. The gene calls are TRBV7-9 and TRBJ1-5; D gene uncertain. V gave up 3 bases and J gave up 4 bases, with 7 bases separating them. Germline CDR1 SEHNR, CDR2 FQNEAQ (reference sequence). CDR3 length: 13 residues. CDR3 amino acids: CASSFGENQPQHF. In nucleotides, the CDR3 is TGTGCCAGCAGCTTCGGGGAAAATCAGCCCCAGCATTTT.

Ten or more counts support this clonotype. The V and J genes are TRBV7-2 and TRBJ1-2; TRBD1 is a possible D gene (5 bases). The CDR3 totals 15 residues. Germline CDR1 reads SGHTA; CDR2 reads FQGNSA. The V end lost 5 bases, the J end lost 8 bases, and 21 bases lay between the germline ends. The DNA of the CDR3 is TGTGCCAGCAGCCTTGTGGACGGCCGGGGGGGGGGCTACACCTTC. Its translation: CASSLVDGRGGGYTF.

In this sample, this clonotype turned up many times. The chain employs TRBV20-1 and TRBJ1-2; D is possibly TRBD1 (6 bases). V gave up 0 bases and J gave up 1 base, with 15 bases separating them. The CDR3 spans 16 residues. From germline, CDR1 is DFQATT and CDR2 SNEGSKA (reference sequence). Written as DNA, the CDR3 is TGCAGTGCTAGAGATGTCTACAGGGCGGGTAACTATGGCTACACCTTC. This gives the protein CSARDVYRAGNYGYTF.

This clonotype was recorded at least ten times. The chain has TRBV18 and TRBJ2-7; possibly TRBD2 for D (6 bases). CDR3 length: 14 amino acids. Germline V lookup: CDR1 KGHSH, CDR2 LQKENI. V lost 1 base and J lost 0, with 7 bases in between. The CDR3: CASSPQEGSYEQYF. DNA for the CDR3: TGTGCCAGCTCACCACAGGAGGGCTCCTACGAGCAGTACTTC.

This clonotype was counted many times. The V call is TRBV20-1, the J call TRBJ2-4; tentatively, D is TRBD1 (5 bases). V was trimmed by 3 bases and J by 8 bases, leaving 17 bases between them. Germline CDR1 DFQATT, CDR2 SNEGSKA (reference sequence). The length of the CDR3 is 14 residues. The chain's CDR3 is CSASGAESWDIQYF. The DNA of the CDR3 is TGCAGTGCTAGTGGGGCTGAATCTTGGGACATTCAGTACTTC.

This clonotype occurred many times. The V call is TRBV5-1, the J call TRBJ1-4; TRBD1 agrees at 9 bases. CDR1 and CDR2 (germline): SGHRS, YFSETQ. V dropped 4 bases and J dropped 0; count of bases not matched to a gene: 13. This CDR3 comprises 19 residues. The chain's CDR3 is CASSLKGQGLIATNEKLFF. CDR3 in DNA: TGCGCCAGCAGCCTTAAGGGACAGGGACTTATTGCAACTAATGAAAAACTGTTTTTT.

This clonotype has ten or more counts. The chain carries TRBV5-1 and TRBJ2-3; 10 bases are shared with TRBD2. Trimming cost V 2 bases and J 2 bases; bases outside gene matches: 2. The CDR3 spans 15 residues. CDR1 and CDR2 from the germline V gene are SGHRS and YFSETQ. CDR3 nucleotide sequence: TGCGCCAGCAGCTTTCTAGCGGGGGCCACAGATACGCAGTATTTT. This sequence encodes CASSFLAGATDTQYF.

This clonotype has only a few counts. This chain joins TRBV4-2 and TRBJ2-7; 7 positions match TRBD1. CDR1 is LGHNA and CDR2 is YNFKEQ in the germline V gene. The CDR3 is 16 residues long. Trimming removed 2 bases from V and 1 base from J; junction bases left unmatched: 8. CDR3 protein: CASSQQAGTVSYEQYF. CDR3 coding DNA: TGTGCCAGCAGCCAACAAGCCGGGACAGTATCCTACGAGCAGTACTTC.

Ten or more counts support this clonotype. CDR3 bases: TGTGCCAGCAGCTTCACGGAGAACACTGAAGCTTTCTTT. This encodes CASSFTENTEAFF. The rearrangement links TRBV2 to TRBJ1-1, with D uncertain. Deletions cut 6 bases from V and 1 base from J, with 9 bases between. The germline CDR1 and CDR2 sequences are SNHLY and FYNNEI. The CDR3 covers 13 residues.